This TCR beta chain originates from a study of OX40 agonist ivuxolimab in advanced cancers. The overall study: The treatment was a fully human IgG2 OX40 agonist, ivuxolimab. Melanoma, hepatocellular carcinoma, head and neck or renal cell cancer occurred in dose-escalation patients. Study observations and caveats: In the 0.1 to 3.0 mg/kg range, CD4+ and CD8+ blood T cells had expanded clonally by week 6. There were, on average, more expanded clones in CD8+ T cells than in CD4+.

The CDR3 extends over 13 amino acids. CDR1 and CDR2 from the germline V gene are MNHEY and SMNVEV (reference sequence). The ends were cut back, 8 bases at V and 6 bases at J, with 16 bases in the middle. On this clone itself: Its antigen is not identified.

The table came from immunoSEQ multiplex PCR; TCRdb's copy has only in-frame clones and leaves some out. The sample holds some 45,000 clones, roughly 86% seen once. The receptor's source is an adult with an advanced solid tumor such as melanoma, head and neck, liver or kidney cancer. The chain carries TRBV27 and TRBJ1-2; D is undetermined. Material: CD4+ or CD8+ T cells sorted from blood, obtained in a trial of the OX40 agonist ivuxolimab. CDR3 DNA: TGTGCCAGCGGACTCAGTGTCTCCGATGGCTACACCTTC. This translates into CASGLSVSDGYTF.